What follows are 18 T cell receptor beta chains derived from one specimen sequenced in a study of shared clonotypes between healthy human individuals. The protocol was immunoSEQ multiplex PCR, while the TCRdb copy is restricted to in-frame clones and leaves out a portion. The sample consists of a few million clones, roughly 90% of them appearing once. The sequenced sample consisted of naive CD4+ T cells from PBMCs. The subset: CD45RA+ positively selected. All receptors come from a man between 18 and 29 years old in good health. Some clones in this sample may be carry-over from other donors' samples.

V is TRBV23-1 and J is TRBJ2-7; a weak D match, TRBD2 (5 bases). TRBV23-1 is designated an ORF whose function remains uncertain. The CDR3 extends over 13 amino acids. V was cut by 2 bases and J by 3 bases, with 8 bases left in between. CDR3 coding DNA: TGCGCCAGCAGTCAACCAGACTACTACGAGCAGTACTTC. This gives the protein CASSQPDYYEQYF.

The J gene is TRBJ2-5, the V gene TRBV2; 8 nucleotides align to TRBD2. V was clipped by 11 bases and J by 5 bases; unmatched bases: 10. The CDR3 covers 13 residues. Germline V gene data show CDR1 as SNHLY and CDR2 as FYNNEI. The CDR3 loop reads CALSGGRWETQYF. The DNA for the CDR3 is TGTGCCTTGTCGGGCGGGAGGTGGGAGACCCAGTACTTC.

The V gene is TRBV6-1, the J gene TRBJ1-3, with D maybe TRBD1 (6 bases). V was cut by 4 bases and J by 0 bases, with 16 bases left in between. The CDR3 covers 17 residues. Germline V gene sequence: CDR1 MNHNS, CDR2 SASEGT. CDR3 in amino acids: CASSVPKGTTSGNTIYF. The CDR3, as DNA: TGTGCCAGCAGTGTCCCAAAGGGGACAACCTCTGGAAACACCATATATTTT.

The chain has TRBV6-4 and TRBJ2-5; D gene uncertain. With 6 bases removed from V and 5 bases from J, the gap between germline ends came to 13 bases. The CDR3 is made up of 13 amino acids. Germline CDR1 and CDR2: MRHNA and SNTAGT. The CDR3 region has the DNA TGTGCCAGCAGCCCCGGACCCGGGGAGACCCAGTACTTC. Amino acids: CASSPGPGETQYF.

The chain employs TRBV11-3 and TRBJ2-2; 8 positions agree with TRBD2. Germline-derived CDR1 and CDR2 are SGHNT and YENEEA. V lost 6 bases to trimming and J lost 3 bases; unmatched junction nucleotides: 9. The CDR3 loop spans 16 amino acids. The CDR3 DNA sequence: TGTGCCAGCAGTCGTGAGCTGCGGGAGGACACCGGGGAGCTGTTTTTT. Translated, it gives CASSRELREDTGELFF.

J is TRBJ2-3 and V is TRBV5-1; TRBD2 agrees at 10 bases. Germline V lookup: CDR1 SGHRS, CDR2 YFSETQ. Trimming at V came to 4 bases and at J to 8 bases, leaving 16 bases not matched to a gene. The CDR3 extends over 17 amino acids. CDR3: CASSPAYGTSAAGTQYF. CDR3 DNA sequence: TGCGCCAGCAGCCCGGCCTACGGGACTAGCGCCGCCGGTACGCAGTATTTT.

This clone was recorded only once. The V gene is TRBV6-1, the J gene TRBJ1-5; possible D gene TRBD1, 5 bases. The V gene lost 6 bases and the J gene lost 6 bases, with 15 bases spanning the gap. The CDR3 totals 14 residues. From germline, CDR1 is MNHNS and CDR2 SASEGT. CDR3 amino acids: CASRLRGASQPQHF. CDR3 DNA sequence: TGTGCCAGCAGGCTGAGGGGAGCAAGTCAGCCCCAGCATTTT.

The gene calls are TRBV30 and TRBJ2-2; D is possibly TRBD1 or TRBD2 (5 bases each). The CDR3 totals 14 residues. Germline values: CDR1 GTSNPN, CDR2 SVGIG (reference sequence). V lost 7 bases and J lost 2, with 14 bases in between. This CDR3 reads CASPGDGNTGELFF. CDR3 bases: TGTGCCTCACCCGGGGACGGTAACACCGGGGAGCTGTTTTTT.

This chain joins TRBV18 and TRBJ2-7; D may be TRBD2 (6 bases). V lost 3 bases and J 6 bases, leaving 21 bases between the germline ends. This CDR3 has 16 amino acids. Germline V lookup: CDR1 KGHSH, CDR2 LQKENI. In DNA form, the CDR3 reads TGTGCCAGCTCACCGTTCTCGGGGGACCTTCTGGGCGAGCAGTACTTC. Translated: CASSPFSGDLLGEQYF. Full variable domain (outside the CDR3, taken from reference TRBV18 and TRBJ2-7): NAGVMQNPRHLVRRRGQEARLRCSPMKGHSHVYWYRQLPEEGLKFMVYLQKENIIDESGMPKERFSAEFPKEGPSILRIQQVVRGDSAAYFCASSPFSGDLLGEQYFGPGTRLTVT.

This chain connects TRBV5-6 to TRBJ2-7; the D is unclear. V lost 9 bases to trimming and J lost 4 bases, with 23 bases between them. Germline V CDR1 and CDR2: SGHDT, YYEEEE. This CDR3 is built from 15 residues. The CDR3 DNA is TGTGCCACCACAAGATTCGCCGTTGGGTCTTACGAGCAGTACTTC. This gives the protein CATTRFAVGSYEQYF. Filled out from reference TRBV5-6 and TRBJ2-7, the complete variable domain reads DAGVTQSPTHLIKTRGQQVTLRCSPKSGHDTVSWYQQALGQGPQFIFQYYEEEERQRGNFPDRFSGHQFPNYSSELNVNALLLGDSALYLCATTRFAVGSYEQYFGPGTRLTVT.

This clone was found a few times. The chain joins TRBV7-3 to TRBJ1-1; TRBD1 aligns across 7 bases. Looked up from germline, CDR1 is SGHTA and CDR2 is FQGTGA. The J segment lost 7 bases and the V segment lost 4 bases, leaving 12 bases of the junction unmatched. The CDR3 runs 15 residues. The CDR3 bases are TGTGCCAGCAGCTCAGGTCGGACAGGCTTAAATGAAGCTTTCTTT. Translation gives CASSSGRTGLNEAFF.

The V call is TRBV5-1, the J call TRBJ2-7; maybe TRBD1 (6 bases). The CDR3 extends over 17 amino acids. V shed 0 bases and J shed 6 bases, with 22 bases lying between them. Germline V gene lookup returns CDR1 SGHRS and CDR2 YFSETQ. CDR3 protein: CASSLGGAGASVGEQYF. The DNA of the CDR3 is TGCGCCAGCAGCTTGGGGGGTGCAGGGGCCTCCGTGGGCGAGCAGTACTTC.

V and J are TRBV19 and TRBJ2-6, with 8 bases aligning to TRBD2. This CDR3 contains 16 residues. The trim removed 9 bases at V and 2 bases at J, leaving 9 bases unmatched. Germline V CDR1 and CDR2: LNHDA, SQIVND (reference sequence). As DNA, the CDR3 is TGTGCCAGAGCACGGGGGGGTTGGACTGGGGCCAACGTCCTGACTTTC. This gives the protein CARARGGWTGANVLTF.

For the CDR3, the DNA is TGTGCCAGCTCTCCGGGGCTAGCCAGGACCTATGGCTACACCTTC. Its translation: CASSPGLARTYGYTF. The chain has TRBV18 and TRBJ1-2; weak D call: TRBD1 (5 bases). V was cut by 6 bases and J by 4 bases, with 18 bases left in between. This CDR3 spans 15 amino acids. CDR1 KGHSH and CDR2 LQKENI come from the germline V gene.

The J gene is TRBJ1-5, the V gene TRBV2; D unclear. CDR1 is SNHLY and CDR2 is FYNNEI in the germline V gene. The CDR3 covers 15 residues. With 7 bases removed from V and 0 bases from J, the gap between germline ends came to 13 bases. The CDR3 sequence: CASKRGESSNQPQHF. The CDR3, as DNA: TGTGCCAGCAAACGGGGAGAATCTAGCAATCAGCCCCAGCATTTT.

V and J are TRBV28 and TRBJ2-1; 12 nucleotides agree with TRBD2. Germline trimming cut 7 bases from V and 8 bases from J; bases unmatched to any gene: 15. CDR3 size: 17 residues. The V gene's germline CDR1 is MDHEN and CDR2 SYDVKM. Here the CDR3 reads CASKSSGRELGGHEQFF. The DNA of the CDR3 is TGTGCCAGCAAATCTAGCGGGAGGGAGCTCGGGGGACATGAGCAGTTCTTC.

The chain employs TRBV7-8 and TRBJ1-2, with D unclear. V dropped 0 bases and J dropped 5 bases, with 10 bases sitting between them. This CDR3 is 14 amino acids long. Germline CDR1 and CDR2: SGHVS and FQNEAQ. CDR3 residues: CASSLAVARYGYTF. The CDR3 DNA reads TGTGCCAGCAGCTTAGCAGTAGCTCGGTATGGCTACACCTTC.

The chain has TRBV4-1 and TRBJ2-1; D unclear. Trimming took off 0 bases at V and 15 bases at J, with 15 bases between the two ends. Germline V gene lookup returns CDR1 MGHRA and CDR2 YSYEKL. The CDR3 is 13 amino acids. The CDR3 DNA reads TGCGCCAGCAGCCAAGATCGGGTGTCTTCGGCGTTCTTC. Encoded protein: CASSQDRVSSAFF.